The clone carrying this T cell receptor beta chain was counted only a few times. CDR3 length: 16 residues. Trimming shortened V by 1 base and J by 0 bases, and 7 bases separated the two germline ends. Germline V gives CDR1 LNHNV, CDR2 YYDKDF (reference sequence). TCR beta CDR3 sequences were amplified from RNA transcripts. The primer set for the first-round RT-PCR of the TCR CDR3 was HTBI. Each CDR3 protein gets one entry after TCRdb re-called the multiplex PCR reads with MiXCR. The sample includes about 570,000 distinct CDR3 sequences, 40% to 55% of them seen just once. This sample was included in a study of T cells in Graves' hyperthyroidism and ophthalmopathy.

Sequenced sample: peripheral blood or thyroid tissue (not recorded which). The V and J genes are TRBV15 and TRBJ2-6; no reliable D call. The source is an adult woman with Graves' disease, either hyperthyroidism or ophthalmopathy (not recorded which). Written as DNA, the CDR3 is TGTGCCACCAGCAGAGGGTTACACTCTGGGGCCAACGTCCTGACTTTC. It translates to CATSRGLHSGANVLTF.